The 10 T cell receptor beta chains given below trace back to one sample, sequenced in a study of T-cell reconstitution after alpha-beta-depleted transplantation in children. It was with unique molecular identifiers that the TCRbeta library was prepared. TCRdb independently ran MiXCR on the PCR reads; one entry per CDR3 protein. The table shows approximately 650,000 distinct CDR3 sequences, with around 13% occurring only once. The sample here was PBMCs, taken before TCRalphabeta/CD19-depleted stem cell transplant. The receptors here all came from a girl between 2 and 10 years old with congenital amegakaryocytic thrombocytopenia, due to receive a stem cell transplant.

Points on this clonotype: A read error may explain this, as a much larger clone is one base away. CDR3 nucleotide sequence: TGTGCCAGCAGCTTACTCGGCTTTGGTACGCAGTATTTT. As protein: CASSLLGFGTQYF. The rearrangement links TRBV7-8 to TRBJ2-3; D gene unclear. Per germline, CDR1 SGHVS and CDR2 FQNEAQ. V lost 2 bases and J lost 8, with 11 bases in between. The CDR3 is 13 amino acids.

This chain connects TRBV29-1 to TRBJ2-5, with TRBD2 as a possible D gene (6 bases). CDR1 and CDR2 from the germline V gene are SQVTM and ANQGSEA. The CDR3 consists of 11 residues. V was cut by 4 bases and J by 7 bases, with 10 bases left in between. CDR3 bases: TGCAGCGTTGCTAACGGGGGGACCCAGTACTTC. Translation: CSVANGGTQYF.

This clonotype has ten or more counts. The V call is TRBV12-3 or TRBV12-4, the J call TRBJ1-5, with D perhaps matching TRBD1 (6 bases). Trimming stripped 6 bases from V and 5 bases from J, with 14 bases between. This CDR3 contains 14 residues. The CDR3 here is CASSLGGGHQPQHF. CDR3 nucleotide sequence: TGTGCCAGCAGCCTAGGGGGGGGACATCAGCCCCAGCATTTT.

The sample holds a few counts of this clonotype. The genes are TRBV5-1 and TRBJ2-2; weak D call: TRBD2 (6 bases). This CDR3 has 15 amino acids. V was trimmed by 2 bases and J by 1 base, leaving 9 bases between them. Per the germline V gene, CDR1 is SGHRS and CDR2 is YFSETQ. The CDR3 loop is CASSFGGMNTGELFF. CDR3 nucleotides: TGCGCCAGCAGCTTTGGAGGGATGAACACCGGGGAGCTGTTTTTT. The full variable domain, with the rest looked up from reference TRBV5-1 and TRBJ2-2, is KAGVTQTPRYLIKTRGQQVTLSCSPISGHRSVSWYQQTPGQGLQFLFEYFSETQRNKGNFPGRFSGRQFSNSRSEMNVSTLELGDSALYLCASSFGGMNTGELFFGEGSRLTVL.

This clonotype was found a few times. V is TRBV5-6 and J is TRBJ2-7; 10 nucleotides agree with TRBD1. The CDR3 totals 17 residues. J was trimmed by 3 bases and V by 2 bases; bases with no gene match: 11. CDR1 and CDR2 (germline): SGHDT, YYEEEE. The CDR3 is CASSFPQPGQGHYEQYF. CDR3 bases: TGTGCCAGCAGCTTCCCACAGCCGGGACAGGGGCACTACGAGCAGTACTTC.

This clonotype appeared many times. The rearrangement joins TRBV27 to TRBJ1-5; D remains ambiguous. The CDR3 runs to 14 residues. Germline assignment: CDR1 MNHEY and CDR2 SMNVEV (reference sequence). Trimming pared 3 bases from V and 0 bases from J, leaving 6 bases between. The CDR3 protein is CASSFRNSNQPQHF. CDR3 sequence (DNA): TGTGCCAGCAGTTTTCGGAATAGCAATCAGCCCCAGCATTTT.

This clonotype was seen at least ten times. The V gene is TRBV7-2, the J gene TRBJ2-3, with 7 nucleotides matching TRBD2. V shed 0 bases, J shed 11 bases, and the junction held 11 bases outside the gene matches. CDR1 is SGHTA and CDR2 is FQGNSA in the germline V gene. The CDR3 loop spans 15 amino acids. CDR3 bases: TGTGCCAGCAGCTTAGCAAAGACCGGGACTACTGTGCAGTATTTT. Translating gives CASSLAKTGTTVQYF.

This clonotype was seen ten or more times. V and J are TRBV12-3 or TRBV12-4 and TRBJ1-2; no clear D gene. The CDR3 has 13 residues. Trimming pared 2 bases from V and 8 bases from J, leaving 12 bases between. CDR3 protein: CASSLWDELGYTF. The CDR3, as DNA: TGTGCCAGCAGTTTATGGGATGAACTCGGCTACACCTTC.

The table lists this clonotype with a few counts. The DNA for the CDR3 is TGCGCCAGCAGCCAAGGGCTAGCGTACTACGAGCAGTACTTC. Its protein is CASSQGLAYYEQYF. The chain is built from TRBV4-1 and TRBJ2-7, with D maybe TRBD2 (6 bases). Trimming took 1 base from V and 3 from J, leaving 10 bases between them. CDR3 length: 14 residues. CDR1 and CDR2 (germline): MGHRA, YSYEKL.

At least ten counts were recorded for this clonotype. The chain links TRBV20-1 to TRBJ1-3; D unresolved. The germline CDR1 and CDR2 sequences are DFQATT and SNEGSKA (reference sequence). The V end lost 0 bases, the J end lost 5 bases, and 20 bases lay between the germline ends. The CDR3 sequence is 17 residues long. The CDR3 loop reads CSARDSIGMLRRNTIYF. In DNA form, the CDR3 reads TGCAGTGCTAGAGATTCTATCGGTATGCTGCGGCGAAACACCATATATTTT.